Below, 24 T cell receptor beta chains from the same sample are listed, as sequenced in a study of metastatic and nonmetastatic thyroid tumors. Until they underwent thyroid surgery, no patient had received any treatment. TCRdb reanalyzed the PCR reads with MiXCR. The repertoire holds tens of thousands of clones, 40% to 55% seen once, with roughly 25% in the top ten. Sequencing used tumor tissue. The receptors derive from a male donor with papillary thyroid cancer or a benign thyroid nodule (not recorded which). Some clones in this sample may be carry-over from other donors' samples.

The rearrangement joins TRBV12-3 or TRBV12-4 to TRBJ1-2, with TRBD1 as a possible D gene (6 bases). This CDR3 is built from 15 residues. V lost 5 bases and J lost 4, with 17 bases in between. For the CDR3, the DNA is TGTGCCAGCAGTCCGTCCGCAGGGGTGTCCTATGGCTACACCTTC. Protein product: CASSPSAGVSYGYTF.

The chain carries TRBV9 and TRBJ2-1; 9 bases are shared with TRBD2. Trimming at V came to 0 bases and at J to 6 bases, leaving 10 bases not matched to a gene. Germline V gene data show CDR1 as SGDLS and CDR2 as YYNGEE. The CDR3 consists of 17 residues. The CDR3 here is CASSVGSSGGPPNEQFF. The CDR3 nucleotides read TGTGCCAGCAGCGTAGGGTCCAGCGGGGGGCCCCCCAATGAGCAGTTCTTC.

This rearrangement joins TRBV19 to TRBJ2-7; no firm D call. The germline gives CDR1 LNHDA, CDR2 SQIVND (reference sequence). The CDR3 is made up of 16 amino acids. V lost 5 bases and J 4 bases, leaving 21 bases between the germline ends. CDR3 amino acids: CASSPGHADPRYEQYF. The CDR3 nucleotides are TGTGCCAGTAGTCCCGGGCATGCCGACCCCAGGTACGAGCAGTACTTC.

The V call is TRBV12-3 or TRBV12-4, the J call TRBJ1-2; TRBD1 is a possible D gene (5 bases). V lost 3 bases and J lost 8, with 13 bases in between. The CDR3 consists of 13 residues. The CDR3 nucleotides read TGTGCCAGCAGTTTCGTAGGGGCTCGGGGCTACACCTTC. Translated, it gives CASSFVGARGYTF.

Only a few counts were recorded for this clone. The gene calls are TRBV6-1 and TRBJ1-1, with D maybe TRBD1 (5 bases). Trimming cost V 7 bases and J 6 bases, with 12 bases left between them. The germline V gene encodes CDR1 MNHNS and CDR2 SASEGT. The CDR3 has 12 amino acids. CDR3 in amino acids: CASTQRGSEAFF. The CDR3 nucleotides are TGTGCCAGCACCCAAAGGGGATCTGAAGCTTTCTTT.

The chain employs TRBV6-2 or TRBV6-3 and TRBJ1-5; D not certain. The CDR3 spans 12 residues. Germline CDR1 is MNHEY and CDR2 is SVGEGT. Trimming stripped 3 bases from V and 6 bases from J, with 6 bases between. CDR3 DNA: TGTGCCAGCAGTTATACGGGTCAGCCCCAGCATTTT. This codes for CASSYTGQPQHF.

This clone came up a few times. J is TRBJ2-7 and V is TRBV6-5; TRBD2 aligns across 11 bases. This CDR3 region has 17 residues. V shed 0 bases and J 3 bases; nucleotides not matched to a gene: 7. The germline V gene has CDR1 MNHEY and CDR2 SVGAGI. DNA of the CDR3: TGTGCCAGCAGTTACTCGTTGACTAGCGGGGACATCTACGAGCAGTACTTC. Amino acids: CASSYSLTSGDIYEQYF.

This clone was detected only a few times. V and J are TRBV2 and TRBJ2-7; no definite D call. Germline V gives CDR1 SNHLY, CDR2 FYNNEI. The CDR3 runs to 11 residues. Deletions cut 5 bases from V and 4 bases from J, with 6 bases between. The CDR3 DNA is TGTGCCAGCAGTCCCAATTACGAGCAGTACTTC. Amino acid sequence: CASSPNYEQYF.

This chain connects TRBV30 to TRBJ1-6; TRBD1 matches 7 bases. J lost 13 bases, V lost 5 bases, and 11 bases had no gene match. In germline, CDR1 is GTSNPN, CDR2 SVGIG (reference sequence). The length of the CDR3 is 13 residues. DNA of the CDR3: TGTGCCTGGGGGAGGGACAGCCCGCTGCCCCTCCACTTT. Translating it yields CAWGRDSPLPLHF.

The chain is built from TRBV2 and TRBJ2-5; no reliable D call. Germline loops: CDR1 SNHLY, CDR2 FYNNEI. The CDR3 sequence is 17 residues long. The V end lost 6 bases, the J end lost 2 bases, and 22 bases lay between the germline ends. The CDR3 coding sequence is TGTGCCAGCAGACCCGGACGCCTCGATACTTTTCAAGAGACCCAGTACTTC. It is translated as CASRPGRLDTFQETQYF.

The table lists this clone with a count of one. V is TRBV11-2 and J is TRBJ2-3; TRBD2 aligns across 7 bases. There are 16 residues in the CDR3. V dropped 2 bases and J dropped 5; count of bases not matched to a gene: 10. Germline V gene data show CDR1 as SGHAT and CDR2 as FQNNGV. CDR3 DNA sequence: TGTGCCAGCAGCTTAATCGGTGGGCGGGAGTTAGATACGCAGTATTTT. This codes for CASSLIGGRELDTQYF. Filled out from reference TRBV11-2 and TRBJ2-3, the complete variable domain reads EAGVAQSPRYKIIEKRQSVAFWCNPISGHATLYWYQQILGQGPKLLIQFQNNGVVDDSQLPKDRFSAERLKGVDSTLKIQPAKLEDSAVYLCASSLIGGRELDTQYFGPGTRLTVL.

This chain connects TRBV6-5 to TRBJ2-7, with D tentatively TRBD2 (5 bases). CDR1 MNHEY and CDR2 SVGAGI come from the germline V gene. Trimming removed 0 bases at V and 5 bases at J, with 14 bases between. The CDR3 consists of 15 residues. The CDR3 region has the DNA TGTGCCAGCAGTTACTCAGGACTTCAGCTCCACGAGCAGTACTTC. It yields the protein CASSYSGLQLHEQYF.

The rearrangement links TRBV14 to TRBJ1-3; no firm D call. Germline V gene sequence: CDR1 SGHDN, CDR2 FVKESK. Trimming removed 4 bases at V and 0 bases at J, with 25 bases between. The CDR3 consists of 20 residues. The CDR3 protein is CASSPAGWRRIYNSGNTIYF. In nucleotides, the CDR3 is TGTGCCAGCAGCCCGGCGGGGTGGCGACGGATCTACAACTCTGGAAACACCATATATTTT.

V gene TRBV4-1 combines with J gene TRBJ1-4; TRBD1 agrees at 7 bases. The trim removed 1 base at V and 10 bases at J, leaving 3 bases unmatched. This CDR3 has 13 amino acids. Germline V gene lookup returns CDR1 MGHRA and CDR2 YSYEKL. The CDR3 loop is CASSQGRQGKLFF. DNA for the CDR3: TGCGCCAGCAGCCAAGGCAGACAGGGAAAACTGTTTTTT.

The chain recombines TRBV5-1 with TRBJ2-2, with 10 bases aligning to TRBD1. Trimming cost V 4 bases and J 0 bases; bases outside gene matches: 6. CDR1 is SGHRS and CDR2 is YFSETQ in the germline V gene. The CDR3 extends over 17 amino acids. CDR3 sequence: CASSLLTGGANTGELFF. CDR3 bases: TGCGCCAGCAGCCTCCTGACAGGGGGCGCGAACACCGGGGAGCTGTTTTTT.

The chain recombines TRBV7-6 with TRBJ2-7; TRBD2 is a possible D gene (5 bases). Trimming stripped 0 bases from V and 8 bases from J, with 14 bases between. Germline values: CDR1 SGHVS, CDR2 FNYEAQ. The CDR3 totals 14 residues. DNA for the CDR3: TGTGCCAGCAGCTTAGCGGCGGCTAGCTTCCAGCAGTACTTC. It encodes CASSLAAASFQQYF.

V and J are TRBV7-9 and TRBJ2-7; D is unresolved. Trimming removed 2 bases from V and 2 bases from J, with 4 bases in between. CDR3 size: 12 residues. Per germline, CDR1 SEHNR and CDR2 FQNEAQ (reference sequence). The CDR3 is CASSLTAYEQYF. The CDR3 nucleotides are TGTGCCAGCAGCTTAACGGCCTACGAGCAGTACTTC.

The rearrangement links TRBV11-2 to TRBJ2-1; 7 nucleotides line up with TRBD2. After removal of 0 bases from V and 5 bases from J, the junction contained 7 bases not matched to a gene. Germline lookup yields CDR1 SGHAT and CDR2 FQNNGV. The CDR3 loop spans 16 amino acids. DNA for the CDR3: TGTGCCAGCAGCTTAGATGCCCTCGGGACTAACAATGAGCAGTTCTTC. This sequence encodes CASSLDALGTNNEQFF. The variable domain in full, completed from reference TRBV11-2 and TRBJ2-1, reads EAGVAQSPRYKIIEKRQSVAFWCNPISGHATLYWYQQILGQGPKLLIQFQNNGVVDDSQLPKDRFSAERLKGVDSTLKIQPAKLEDSAVYLCASSLDALGTNNEQFFGPGTRLTVL.

V usage is TRBV5-1 and J usage is TRBJ2-2; 7 bases are shared with TRBD1. J was trimmed by 0 bases and V by 4 bases; bases with no gene match: 6. CDR1 and CDR2 from the germline V gene are SGHRS and YFSETQ. This CDR3 spans 16 amino acids. The CDR3 DNA reads TGCGCCAGCAGCGCGCCGGGACAGTCGAACACCGGGGAGCTGTTTTTT. It codes for CASSAPGQSNTGELFF.

The chain recombines TRBV11-2 with TRBJ2-1, with 10 positions matching TRBD2. V gave up 2 bases and J gave up 7 bases; unmatched junction bases: 8. The CDR3 runs to 16 residues. The germline CDR1 and CDR2 sequences are SGHAT and FQNNGV. The CDR3 nucleotides are TGTGCCAGCAGCTTAAGGGGTAGCGGGGGGATGAATGAGCAGTTCTTC. Translation gives CASSLRGSGGMNEQFF. The variable domain in full, with the rest retrieved from reference TRBV11-2 and TRBJ2-1, is EAGVAQSPRYKIIEKRQSVAFWCNPISGHATLYWYQQILGQGPKLLIQFQNNGVVDDSQLPKDRFSAERLKGVDSTLKIQPAKLEDSAVYLCASSLRGSGGMNEQFFGPGTRLTVL.

V gene TRBV18 combines with J gene TRBJ1-1, with 8 nucleotides matching TRBD1. The CDR3 spans 15 residues. Germline-derived CDR1 and CDR2 are KGHSH and LQKENI. V lost 5 bases and J lost 3; bases outside the gene matches: 8. The chain's CDR3 is CASSSGQGRYTEAFF. CDR3 nucleotide sequence: TGTGCCAGCTCAAGTGGACAGGGACGTTACACTGAAGCTTTCTTT.

This clone was observed a handful of times. The J gene is TRBJ2-3, the V gene TRBV28; D gene uncertain. Germline V gene data show CDR1 as MDHEN and CDR2 as SYDVKM. V dropped 4 bases and J dropped 7 bases, with 15 bases sitting between them. This CDR3 spans 14 amino acids. DNA of the CDR3: TGTGCCAGCAGTTCCCTCTACCTGGGCCATACGCAGTATTTT. Translated, it gives CASSSLYLGHTQYF.

V and J are TRBV5-1 and TRBJ1-3; 7 bases fit TRBD1. V gave up 4 bases and J gave up 2 bases; unmatched junction bases: 3. There are 14 residues in the CDR3. Germline V gene sequence: CDR1 SGHRS, CDR2 YFSETQ. For the CDR3, the DNA is TGCGCCAGCAGCACAGACAGGGCTGGAAACACCATATATTTT. Translated: CASSTDRAGNTIYF.

The rearrangement links TRBV7-8 to TRBJ2-7; TRBD1 matches at 9 bases. Germline CDR1 reads SGHVS; CDR2 reads FQNEAQ. V was pared by 0 bases and J by 5 bases, with 11 bases of the junction left unmatched. This CDR3 has 17 residues. This CDR3 is CASSLARPGQGAHEQYF. CDR3 in DNA: TGTGCCAGCAGCTTAGCGAGGCCGGGACAGGGCGCCCACGAGCAGTACTTC.